Below are 32 T cell receptor beta chains sequenced from a single sample in a study of blood T cells in healthy people across ages. Together with a sample-barcoded 5' primer, a J-beta primer mix was included in a second PCR lasting about 7 to 12 cycles. TCRdb re-called the 5' RACE reads with MiXCR, one entry per CDR3 protein. The sample holds hundreds of thousands of distinct CDR3 sequences, more than 45% seen once. The sequenced material came from blood. These receptors were collected from an elderly woman in good health.

The chain has TRBV20-1 and TRBJ1-1; D remains ambiguous. The V end lost 4 bases, the J end lost 1 base, and 10 bases lay between the germline ends. Per the germline V gene, CDR1 is DFQATT and CDR2 is SNEGSKA (reference sequence). The CDR3 has 13 amino acids. This chain's CDR3 is CSANKYGNTEAFF. DNA of the CDR3: TGCAGTGCTAATAAATATGGGAACACTGAAGCTTTCTTT.

This chain connects TRBV5-1 to TRBJ2-7; D remains ambiguous. The V gene's germline CDR1 is SGHRS and CDR2 YFSETQ. V dropped 0 bases and J dropped 8 bases, with 9 bases sitting between them. The CDR3 contains 12 residues. CDR3 loop: CASSLDLIQQYF. CDR3 in DNA: TGCGCCAGCAGCTTGGACCTCATCCAGCAGTACTTC.

This clonotype showed up many times. The chain employs TRBV10-3 and TRBJ2-5; 9 bases are shared with TRBD2. The CDR3 is made up of 12 amino acids. Germline V CDR1 and CDR2: ENHRY, SYGVKD. V was pared by 9 bases and J by 5 bases, with 4 bases of the junction left unmatched. CDR3 loop: CAISGSGETQYF. CDR3 nucleotide sequence: TGTGCCATTAGCGGGAGCGGGGAGACCCAGTACTTC.

On this clonotype: One base away lies a much larger clone, so this may be a sequencing read error. The chain carries TRBV24-1 and TRBJ2-6; 11 nucleotides align to TRBD1. The CDR3 has 18 amino acids. Germline V lookup: CDR1 KGHDR, CDR2 SFDVKD. CDR3 in amino acids: CATGDPGQGATGANVLTF. Written as DNA, the CDR3 is TGTGCCACCGGTGATCCCGGACAGGGGGCAACTGGGGCCAACGTCCTGACTTTC.

This clonotype was recorded many times. The chain recombines TRBV7-9 with TRBJ2-1, with 14 bases lining up with TRBD2. With V trimmed by 5 bases and J by 8 bases, 5 bases remained unmatched. The CDR3 is made up of 15 amino acids. From germline, CDR1 is SEHNR and CDR2 FQNEAQ (reference sequence). The CDR3 sequence: CASSLGLAGDDEQFF. Here the CDR3 DNA reads TGTGCCAGCAGCCTGGGACTAGCGGGAGACGATGAGCAGTTCTTC.

This clonotype was detected ten times or more. The chain has TRBV24-1 and TRBJ2-3, with TRBD2 matching 9 bases. The V gene's germline CDR1 is KGHDR and CDR2 SFDVKD. The J segment lost 2 bases and the V segment lost 1 base, leaving 6 bases of the junction unmatched. The CDR3 length is 17 residues. CDR3 sequence (DNA): TGTGCCACCAGTGATTTTGTGACTAGCGGTGTCACAGATACGCAGTATTTT. Translating it yields CATSDFVTSGVTDTQYF.

This clonotype appeared many times. The rearrangement uses TRBV7-8 and TRBJ2-1; the D call may be TRBD1 or TRBD2 (5 bases each). Germline V gene data show CDR1 as SGHVS and CDR2 as FQNEAQ. V was pared by 2 bases and J by 10 bases, with 18 bases between. The CDR3 contains 15 residues. The chain's CDR3 is CASSLKRGTFTEQFF. The CDR3 bases are TGTGCCAGCAGCTTAAAGAGGGGAACCTTCACGGAGCAGTTCTTC. The full variable domain, with the rest looked up from reference TRBV7-8 and TRBJ2-1, is GAGVSQSPRYKVAKRGQDVALRCDPISGHVSLFWYQQALGQGPEFLTYFQNEAQLDKSGLPSDRFFAERPEGSVSTLKIQRTQQEDSAVYLCASSLKRGTFTEQFFGPGTRLTVL.

At least ten counts were recorded for this clonotype. The rearrangement links TRBV7-3 to TRBJ2-3; a possible D gene is TRBD2 (6 bases). The V gene's germline CDR1 is SGHTA and CDR2 FQGTGA. V dropped 1 base and J dropped 0 bases, with 11 bases sitting between them. CDR3 length: 16 residues. CDR3 amino acids: CASSLSPSVSTDTQYF. The CDR3 DNA sequence: TGTGCCAGCAGCTTAAGCCCTAGCGTAAGCACAGATACGCAGTATTTT.

The chain has TRBV20-1 and TRBJ2-2, with a weak D call TRBD1 (6 bases). The CDR3 has 13 amino acids. V lost 5 bases to trimming and J lost 4 bases, with 11 bases between them. CDR1 and CDR2 from the germline V gene are DFQATT and SNEGSKA (reference sequence). CDR3 sequence: CSAHRVVTGELFF. CDR3 DNA sequence: TGCAGTGCTCACAGGGTAGTCACCGGGGAGCTGTTTTTT.

The chain has TRBV5-1 and TRBJ2-1; TRBD2 matches at 8 bases. J gave up 5 bases and V 2 bases, and 9 bases lay outside the gene matches. Germline CDR1 and CDR2: SGHRS and YFSETQ. The CDR3 loop spans 16 amino acids. The chain's CDR3 is CASSFWRGADHNEQFF. As DNA, the CDR3 is TGCGCCAGCAGCTTTTGGCGGGGGGCCGACCACAATGAGCAGTTCTTC.

CDR3 coding DNA: TGTGCCAGCAGTAAACAGGGTCTGTACGAAAAACTGTTTTTT. Protein: CASSKQGLYEKLFF. The rearrangement links TRBV12-3 or TRBV12-4 to TRBJ1-4, with D possibly matching TRBD1 (6 bases). The CDR3 length is 14 residues. Trimming took 5 bases from V and 8 from J, leaving 15 bases between them.

This clonotype has only one observation. This may come from a read error, since a much larger clone is one base off. V and J are TRBV3-1 and TRBJ2-7; the match to TRBD1 covers 8 bases. The germline V gene has CDR1 LGHDT and CDR2 YNNKEL (reference sequence). V trimming: 1 base; J trimming: 7 bases; junction bases outside the gene matches: 9. The CDR3 covers 15 residues. DNA of the CDR3: TGTGCCAGCAGCCAAGCAGGGGGCTTCTACAATGAGCAGTACTTC. The encoded protein is CASSQAGGFYNEQYF.

A word on this clonotype: A much larger clone sits a single nucleotide away, making a read error possible. The V and J genes are TRBV5-1 and TRBJ2-4; D might be TRBD1 (6 bases). This CDR3 contains 14 residues. V was cut by 4 bases and J by 4 bases, with 12 bases left in between. Germline assignment: CDR1 SGHRS and CDR2 YFSETQ. Written as DNA, the CDR3 is TGCGCCAGCAGCGTGGGGGCCCCAAAAAACATTCAGTACTTC. Its translation: CASSVGAPKNIQYF.

CDR3 residues: CASSLVGGMNTEAFF. The CDR3 DNA follows: TGTGCCAGCAGCTTAGTCGGGGGAATGAACACTGAAGCTTTCTTT. The V gene is TRBV11-2, the J gene TRBJ1-1; tentatively, D is TRBD1 (5 bases). V was pared by 1 base and J by 0 bases, with 9 bases between. CDR1 SGHAT and CDR2 FQNNGV come from the germline V gene. The CDR3 contains 15 residues. Full variable domain (rest looked up from reference TRBV11-2 and TRBJ1-1): EAGVAQSPRYKIIEKRQSVAFWCNPISGHATLYWYQQILGQGPKLLIQFQNNGVVDDSQLPKDRFSAERLKGVDSTLKIQPAKLEDSAVYLCASSLVGGMNTEAFFGQGTRLTVV.

This chain joins TRBV7-3 and TRBJ2-7; weak D call: TRBD2 (6 bases). Between the trimmed V and J ends, which lost 1 base and 0 bases, there was a span of 10 bases. The CDR3 spans 15 residues. Germline V gene lookup returns CDR1 SGHTA and CDR2 FQGTGA. The CDR3 here is CASSLKWGVSYEQYF. DNA of the CDR3: TGTGCCAGCAGCTTAAAATGGGGGGTCTCCTACGAGCAGTACTTC.

The chain recombines TRBV2 with TRBJ2-5, with D uncertain. This CDR3 is 14 amino acids long. The germline gives CDR1 SNHLY, CDR2 FYNNEI. The V and J ends lost 0 bases and 5 bases respectively, with 10 bases between them. The CDR3 DNA reads TGTGCCAGCAGTGAAGCTTGGGTCATGGAGACCCAGTACTTC. The encoded protein is CASSEAWVMETQYF.

The V and J genes are TRBV4-1 and TRBJ2-5, with D unclear. This CDR3 region has 14 residues. The ends were cut back, 3 bases at V and 5 bases at J, with 13 bases in the middle. Per germline, CDR1 MGHRA and CDR2 YSYEKL. CDR3 DNA: TGCGCCAGCAGCCATCAGGAAATAATCGAGACCCAGTACTTC. Translated, it gives CASSHQEIIETQYF.

The chain employs TRBV20-1 and TRBJ2-3; 12 bases are shared with TRBD2. The CDR3 is 15 amino acids. V gave up 4 bases and J gave up 6 bases; unmatched junction bases: 8. The germline CDR1 and CDR2 sequences are DFQATT and SNEGSKA (reference sequence). CDR3 in DNA: TGCAGTGCTATCCCCGGCACTAGCGGGAGGGATACGCAGTATTTT. Its translation is CSAIPGTSGRDTQYF.

This clonotype has a count of ten or more. The rearrangement uses TRBV5-1 and TRBJ2-3; no definite D call. In germline, CDR1 is SGHRS, CDR2 YFSETQ. V lost 3 bases and J lost 0, with 11 bases in between. CDR3 size: 15 residues. The CDR3 DNA sequence: TGCGCCAGCAGCTCCACGGATTCGAGCACAGATACGCAGTATTTT. Encoded protein: CASSSTDSSTDTQYF. Based on the CDR3 plus reference TRBV5-1 and TRBJ2-3, the full variable domain is KAGVTQTPRYLIKTRGQQVTLSCSPISGHRSVSWYQQTPGQGLQFLFEYFSETQRNKGNFPGRFSGRQFSNSRSEMNVSTLELGDSALYLCASSSTDSSTDTQYFGPGTRLTVL.

Worth noting for this clonotype: Just one base apart from a much larger clone, this may be a read error. This rearrangement joins TRBV7-2 to TRBJ2-7, with D perhaps given as TRBD1 or TRBD2 (6 bases each). Per germline, CDR1 SGHTA and CDR2 FQGNSA. This CDR3 has 16 residues. CDR3 sequence: CASSSIGEDRSYGQYF. The CDR3 DNA reads TGTGCCAGCAGCTCCATAGGGGAGGACAGATCCTACGGGCAGTACTTC.

The V gene is TRBV28, the J gene TRBJ1-2; 7 positions agree with TRBD1. The CDR3 is made up of 18 amino acids. Unmatched junction bases numbered 18, after V lost 4 bases and J lost 4 bases. Germline CDR1 and CDR2: MDHEN and SYDVKM. In DNA, the CDR3 is TGTGCCAGCAGTTCCCCGGCGCGGACCCAGGGGGTTGGCTATGGCTACACCTTC. It is translated as CASSSPARTQGVGYGYTF.

Concerning this clonotype: This may come from a read error, since a much larger clone is one base off. This chain joins TRBV5-1 and TRBJ2-1; D is perhaps TRBD1 (6 bases). Trimming took off 5 bases at V and 10 bases at J, with 22 bases between the two ends. CDR1 SGHRS and CDR2 YFSETQ come from the germline V gene. CDR3 length: 15 residues. The CDR3 coding sequence is TGCGCCAGCAGTTCGTTAGGACAGACCGTAGAAGAGCAGTTCTTC. Its translation: CASSSLGQTVEEQFF.

In DNA, the CDR3 is TGTGCCAGCAGGGACAGGTACTTGTCGGACACTGAAGCTTTCTTT. Residues: CASRDRYLSDTEAFF. V gene TRBV2 combines with J gene TRBJ1-1; 7 positions match TRBD1. The CDR3 runs to 15 residues. The junction had 10 bases not matched to a gene; V was cut back by 6 bases and J by 3 bases. Germline loops: CDR1 SNHLY, CDR2 FYNNEI.

This clonotype was picked up many times. This rearrangement joins TRBV3-1 to TRBJ2-4; D remains unclear. V lost 1 base and J 9 bases, leaving 10 bases between the germline ends. The CDR3 is 13 residues long. The V gene's germline CDR1 is LGHDT and CDR2 YNNKEL (reference sequence). CDR3 sequence reads: CASSQGVGGIQYF. CDR3 nucleotide sequence: TGTGCCAGCAGCCAAGGGGTCGGCGGCATTCAGTACTTC.

This clonotype was seen at least ten times. The rearrangement links TRBV5-1 to TRBJ2-3; TRBD1 might be the D (6 bases). From germline, CDR1 is SGHRS and CDR2 YFSETQ. Between the trimmed V and J ends, which lost 5 bases and 0 bases, there was a span of 10 bases. There are 14 residues in the CDR3. The CDR3 nucleotides are TGCGCCAGCAGAACAGGGATTAGCACAGATACGCAGTATTTT. Its translation is CASRTGISTDTQYF.

As for this clonotype: Sequence at one end of the junction differs from germline and may be a read error. The chain links TRBV3-1 to TRBJ1-5, with unresolved D. Germline assignment: CDR1 LGHDT and CDR2 YNNKEL (reference sequence). The length of the CDR3 is 12 residues. CDR3: CASSQDTQPRHF. DNA for the CDR3: TGTGCCAGCAGCCAAGACACCCAGCCCCGGCATTTT. Full variable domain (rest looked up from reference TRBV3-1 and TRBJ1-5): DTAVSQTPKYLVTQMGNDKSIKCEQNLGHDTMYWYKQDSKKFLKIMFSYNNKELIINETVPNRFSPKSPDKAHLNLHINSLELGDSAVYFCASSQDTQPRHFGDGTRLSIL.

The rearrangement links TRBV27 to TRBJ2-7, with TRBD2 matching 7 bases. Trimming removed 4 bases from V and 3 bases from J; junction bases left unmatched: 6. This CDR3 comprises 14 residues. Germline V gene lookup returns CDR1 MNHEY and CDR2 SMNVEV (reference sequence). This CDR3 is CASSWRGLNYEQYF. The CDR3 DNA follows: TGTGCCAGCAGTTGGAGGGGACTAAACTACGAGCAGTACTTC.

V gene TRBV10-3 combines with J gene TRBJ1-5; D possibly corresponds to TRBD1 (5 bases). V gave up 8 bases and J gave up 3 bases, with 11 bases separating them. The germline CDR1 and CDR2 sequences are ENHRY and SYGVKD. This CDR3 has 13 residues. The chain's CDR3 is CAICGGINQPQHF. CDR3 nucleotides: TGTGCCATCTGTGGGGGTATCAATCAGCCCCAGCATTTT.

V and J are TRBV12-3 or TRBV12-4 and TRBJ1-2, with D perhaps TRBD1 (5 bases). The CDR3 loop spans 13 amino acids. The V end was cut by 2 bases, the J end by 4 bases, with 8 bases between. Here the CDR3 reads CASSLRQIYGYTF. For the CDR3, the DNA is TGTGCCAGCAGTTTAAGACAGATCTATGGCTACACCTTC.

The chain uses TRBV29-1 and TRBJ2-2, with no clear D. The CDR3 has 13 amino acids. The V end lost 6 bases, the J end lost 7 bases, and 15 bases lay between the germline ends. Germline V CDR1 and CDR2: SQVTM, ANQGSEA. CDR3 nucleotides: TGCAGCGTGACACTCTACGTTGGCGGGGAGCTGTTTTTT. Amino acid sequence: CSVTLYVGGELFF.

The CDR3 loop is CASSPGVRVEQFF. As DNA, the CDR3 is TGTGCCAGCAGTCCCGGGGTTAGGGTTGAGCAGTTCTTC. The chain combines TRBV27 with TRBJ2-1; the D gene is possibly TRBD2 (5 bases). Germline assignment: CDR1 MNHEY and CDR2 SMNVEV (reference sequence). The CDR3 loop spans 13 amino acids. Trimming stripped 5 bases from V and 9 bases from J, with 14 bases between.

This clonotype has ten or more counts. J is TRBJ2-1 and V is TRBV5-1; D call uncertain. Germline V CDR1 and CDR2: SGHRS, YFSETQ. This CDR3 is 16 amino acids long. The V end was cut by 0 bases, the J end by 0 bases, with 10 bases between. The CDR3 loop is CASSLDTTRSYNEQFF. Here the CDR3 DNA reads TGCGCCAGCAGCTTGGATACGACACGCTCCTACAATGAGCAGTTCTTC.